This T cell receptor (beta chain) stems from a study of lymphopenia after photon versus proton radiotherapy. Findings and caveats of the study: Oligoclonal CD8+ Temra expansion after nadir drove photon patients' diversity drop. Post-nadir TCR diversity decline inversely tracked overall survival among those who died. Proton therapy kept repertoires fairly stable, unlike photons, which gained effector/memory cells. Better survival with proton therapy was suggested as possible, not demonstrated.

Using immunoSEQ multiplex PCR, the repertoire was profiled, and TCRdb retains in-frame clones only, with some absent. Counted here are over 40,000 clones, more than 85% occurring once; the ten biggest clones make up roughly 17%. This clone occurred once. Its target is unknown. The receptor's source is a woman aged 40 to 50 with cholangiocarcinoma. This sample comprised peripheral blood, obtained from a patient treated with photon-based radiotherapy.

This CDR3 reads CAWSRLADTGELFF. The CDR3 DNA sequence: TGTGCCTGGAGTAGGTTAGCGGACACCGGGGAGCTGTTTTTT. The rearrangement joins TRBV30 to TRBJ2-2, with D maybe TRBD2 (6 bases). This CDR3 contains 14 residues. Deletions cut 2 bases from V and 3 bases from J, with 10 bases between. The germline V gene has CDR1 GTSNPN and CDR2 SVGIG (reference sequence).